One T cell receptor beta chain is described in this entry. As yet, its antigen is unknown. The data derive from a study of shared clonotypes between healthy human individuals. About the study: Researchers assigned three CD4 naive, three CD4 memory, two CD8 naive and one CD8 memory plate to each donor.

Several immunoSEQ 96-well plates shared each subset's DNA, each plate a replicate. Original handling: ImmunoSEQ yielded junction-only sequences lacking quality scores, so filtering differed. Assay used: immunoSEQ multiplex PCR; TCRdb lists only in-frame clones, some missing. D and trimming come from the DNA, and the V and J calls and clone size come from that table. The sample yields approximately 2,200,000 clones, about 92% seen once. Regarding the study as a whole: Sequencing of the sorted subsets was shown by rarefaction to be incomplete despite large depth.

Terminally differentiated effector memory CD45RA+ cells were left out of the naive CD8 fraction, which was CD45RO-negative and positively selected for CCR7. This sequence originates from a man aged 18 to 35 in good health. Some clones in this sample may be carry-over from other donors' samples. The sample comprised naive CD8+ T cells from PBMCs.

CDR3 in amino acids: CASSFRTNAEQFF. The CDR3 region has the DNA TGTGCCAGCAGTTTTAGGACTAATGCTGAGCAGTTCTTC. The V call is TRBV28, the J call TRBJ2-1; tentative D call: TRBD2 (6 bases). CDR1 is MDHEN, CDR2 SYDVKM, per germline. CDR3 length: 13 amino acids. Trimming left V 3 bases short and J 9 bases short, with 12 bases between.